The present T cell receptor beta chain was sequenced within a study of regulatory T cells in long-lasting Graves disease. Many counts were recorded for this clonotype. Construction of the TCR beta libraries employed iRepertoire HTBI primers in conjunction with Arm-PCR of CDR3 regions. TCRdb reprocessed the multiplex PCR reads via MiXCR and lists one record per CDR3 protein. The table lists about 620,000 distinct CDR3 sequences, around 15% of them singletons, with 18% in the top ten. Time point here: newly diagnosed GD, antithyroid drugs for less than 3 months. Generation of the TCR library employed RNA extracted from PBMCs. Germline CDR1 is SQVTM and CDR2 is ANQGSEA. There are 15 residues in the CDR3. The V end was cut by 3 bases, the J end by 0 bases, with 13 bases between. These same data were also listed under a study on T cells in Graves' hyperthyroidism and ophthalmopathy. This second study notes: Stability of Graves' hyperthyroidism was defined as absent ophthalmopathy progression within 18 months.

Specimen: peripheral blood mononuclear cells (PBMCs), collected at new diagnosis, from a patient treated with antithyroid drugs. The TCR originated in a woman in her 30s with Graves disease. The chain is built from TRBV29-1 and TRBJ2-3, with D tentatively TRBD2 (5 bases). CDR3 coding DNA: TGCAGCGTTGAGGCGAGCGGCTCTAGCACAGATACGCAGTATTTT. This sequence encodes CSVEASGSSTDTQYF.